Following are 10 T cell receptor beta chains from one sample sequenced in a study of vaccination effects on CD4 cells after COVID-19. Their recognized antigens are unknown. Culturing for 10 to 11 days preceded CD4+ T cell isolation. Sequencing used immunoSEQ multiplex PCR; TCRdb keeps in-frame clones, though not all of them. The sample has about 28,000 clones; about 60% are singletons. Source: CD4+ T cells from PBMCs cultured without peptide, taken before COVID-19 vaccination. The receptor set was obtained from a human donor who received a COVID-19 vaccine.

This clone is classed as medium-sized (0.01 to 0.1%). The V and J genes are TRBV6-1 and TRBJ2-6; possibly TRBD1 or TRBD2 for D (5 bases each). Germline CDR1 MNHNS, CDR2 SASEGT. This CDR3 has 18 residues. Trimming stripped 3 bases from V and 2 bases from J, with 17 bases between. The CDR3 sequence is CASSELLGPGAGANVLTF. DNA of the CDR3: TGTGCCAGCAGTGAGTTATTGGGACCCGGGGCTGGGGCCAACGTCCTGACTTTC.

In DNA, the CDR3 is TGTGCCAGCGACACCTCATGGGGTTCTAACTACGAGCAGTACTTC. Its translation is CASDTSWGSNYEQYF. This chain links TRBV5-6 with TRBJ2-7, with D hard to call. Germline CDR1 reads SGHDT; CDR2 reads YYEEEE. This CDR3 is 15 amino acids long. Deletions cut 7 bases from V and 3 bases from J, with 20 bases between.

V usage is TRBV9 and J usage is TRBJ2-5; 11 positions agree with TRBD2. The V segment lost 4 bases and the J segment 5 bases; nucleotides outside the gene matches: 13. CDR1 and CDR2 (germline): SGDLS, YYNGEE. The CDR3 sequence is 17 residues long. The CDR3 DNA reads as TGTGCCAGCAGCCCAGGGGCGTCTAGCGGGAGGTTGGAGACCCAGTACTTC. It encodes CASSPGASSGRLETQYF.

This clone has just one count. The rearrangement joins TRBV6-2 or TRBV6-3 to TRBJ2-6; TRBD1 matches at 10 bases. CDR3 size: 19 residues. The V gene's germline CDR1 is MNHEY and CDR2 SVGEGT. V lost 2 bases to trimming and J lost 0 bases; unmatched junction nucleotides: 7. The CDR3 DNA follows: TGTGCCAGCAGTTACGACAGGGGGCCCACCAGCTCTGGGGCCAACGTCCTGACTTTC. Its translation is CASSYDRGPTSSGANVLTF.

The genes are TRBV5-1 and TRBJ2-3; 12 bases align to TRBD2. This CDR3 spans 15 amino acids. Germline V gives CDR1 SGHRS, CDR2 YFSETQ. V shed 3 bases and J 6 bases; nucleotides not matched to a gene: 5. The CDR3 coding sequence is TGCGCCAGCAGCTCTAGCGGGGGGGCCGGGGATACGCAGTATTTT. This gives the protein CASSSSGGAGDTQYF.

This clone was seen only a few times. The rearrangement links TRBV2 to TRBJ2-1; maybe TRBD2 (5 bases). The CDR3 sequence is 11 residues long. The V end was cut by 9 bases, the J end by 4 bases, with 7 bases between. Per germline, CDR1 SNHLY and CDR2 FYNNEI. The CDR3 region has the DNA TGTGCCAGGGGGAGTTACAATGAGCAGTTCTTC. Residues: CARGSYNEQFF.

The chain uses TRBV2 and TRBJ2-3, with D tentatively TRBD2 (5 bases). Germline CDR1 SNHLY, CDR2 FYNNEI. The V end lost 6 bases, the J end lost 0 bases, and 13 bases lay between the germline ends. This CDR3 has 15 amino acids. In DNA, the CDR3 is TGTGCCAGCAGGATGACTGGCGGGAGCACAGATACGCAGTATTTT. As protein: CASRMTGGSTDTQYF.

CDR3 DNA: TGTGCCAGCAGCCCGACAGGGAACGGTGGCTACACCTTC. Its protein is CASSPTGNGGYTF. The gene calls are TRBV6-4 and TRBJ1-2; 7 bases align to TRBD1. The germline CDR1 and CDR2 sequences are MRHNA and SNTAGT. The ends lost 6 bases at V and 7 bases at J; junction bases unmatched: 8. The CDR3 is made up of 13 amino acids.

This chain uses TRBV3-1 (or the pseudogene TRBV3-2) with TRBJ2-3; 12 bases are shared with TRBD2. This CDR3 has 16 residues. Per the germline V gene, CDR1 is LGHDT and CDR2 is YNNKEL (reference sequence). Losses at the gene ends were 5 bases for V and 7 bases for J; bases not matched to a gene: 10. CDR3 loop: CASSTTSGGGGNTQYF. CDR3 DNA: TGTGCCAGCAGCACGACTAGCGGGGGTGGGGGAAATACGCAGTATTTT.

The chain links TRBV11-2 to TRBJ1-1, with TRBD1 matching over 8 bases. Germline V gene sequence: CDR1 SGHAT, CDR2 FQNNGV. The CDR3 sequence is 15 residues long. Unmatched junction bases numbered 7, after V lost 3 bases and J lost 4 bases. For the CDR3, the DNA is TGTGCCAGCAGCTTCCCCTACAGGGGGGTCACTGAAGCTTTCTTT. This encodes CASSFPYRGVTEAFF.